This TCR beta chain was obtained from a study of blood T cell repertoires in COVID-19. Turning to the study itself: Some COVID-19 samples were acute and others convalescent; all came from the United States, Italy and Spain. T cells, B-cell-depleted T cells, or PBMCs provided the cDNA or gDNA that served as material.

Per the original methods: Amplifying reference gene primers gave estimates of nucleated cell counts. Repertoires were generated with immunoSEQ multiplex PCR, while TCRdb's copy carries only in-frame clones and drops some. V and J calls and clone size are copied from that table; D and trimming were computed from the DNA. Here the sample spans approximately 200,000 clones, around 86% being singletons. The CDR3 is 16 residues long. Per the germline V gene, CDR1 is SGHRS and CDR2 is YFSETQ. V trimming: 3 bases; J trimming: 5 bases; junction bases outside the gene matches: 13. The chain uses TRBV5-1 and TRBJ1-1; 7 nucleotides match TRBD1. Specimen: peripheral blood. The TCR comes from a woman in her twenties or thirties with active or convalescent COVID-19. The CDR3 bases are TGCGCCAGCAGCTCTGCGGGAGGGGGCTTTGGAACTGAAGCTTTCTTT. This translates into CASSSAGGGFGTEAFF.